These T cell receptor beta chains were read from a single sample in a study of neurological immune-mediated disorders. TCRdb redid the calling of the 5' RACE reads with MiXCR, one entry per CDR3 protein. This table holds under 90,000 distinct CDR3 sequences, around a tenth found once. Sequenced: PBMCs. These receptors were obtained from a man over 45 in good health. CDR3s leave out the opening cysteine and the closing phenylalanine or tryptophan. Each record gives: V gene, J gene, CDR3 protein.

v_call: TRBV5-1
j_call: TRBJ2-7
cdr3_aa: ASSLRVEGGEQY

v_call: TRBV2
j_call: TRBJ2-2
cdr3_aa: ASTLGQGSTGELF

v_call: TRBV9
j_call: TRBJ2-1
cdr3_aa: ASSVVESSYNEQF

v_call: TRBV20-1
j_call: TRBJ2-1
cdr3_aa: SARNTNRDNEQF

v_call: TRBV20-1
j_call: TRBJ2-3
cdr3_aa: SARVSGGVTDTQY

v_call: TRBV10-3
j_call: TRBJ2-2
cdr3_aa: AISPGQGFTGELF

v_call: TRBV5-1
j_call: TRBJ1-1
cdr3_aa: ASSLSPEGFTEAF

v_call: TRBV28
j_call: TRBJ2-6
cdr3_aa: ASDSGYTGANVLT

v_call: TRBV19
j_call: TRBJ1-2
cdr3_aa: ASSQGMGSRGYT

v_call: TRBV12-3/TRBV12-4
j_call: TRBJ1-1
cdr3_aa: ASRHLTGANTEAF

v_call: TRBV2
j_call: TRBJ2-4
cdr3_aa: ASRREIAKNIQY

v_call: TRBV20-1
j_call: TRBJ2-3
cdr3_aa: SALRDYDTQY

v_call: TRBV29-1
j_call: TRBJ2-7
cdr3_aa: SVRDRGVPYEQY

v_call: TRBV3-1
j_call: TRBJ2-2
cdr3_aa: ASSQGQLTGELF

v_call: TRBV28
j_call: TRBJ1-6
cdr3_aa: ASSRDRQSPLH

v_call: TRBV7-2
j_call: TRBJ2-7
cdr3_aa: ASSRDRGYEQY

v_call: TRBV6-2/TRBV6-3
j_call: TRBJ2-6
cdr3_aa: ASIDGQILSGANVLT

v_call: TRBV3-1
j_call: TRBJ2-1
cdr3_aa: ASSHYFGTSGANEQF

v_call: TRBV10-3
j_call: TRBJ1-5
cdr3_aa: AISEVEPNQPQH

v_call: TRBV19
j_call: TRBJ2-2
cdr3_aa: ASRTDSNTGELF

v_call: TRBV5-1
j_call: TRBJ2-3
cdr3_aa: ASSSNRLAGGPDTQY

v_call: TRBV7-6
j_call: TRBJ2-7
cdr3_aa: ASSLNPLGDYEQY

v_call: TRBV5-1
j_call: TRBJ1-1
cdr3_aa: ASNRVGRDTEAF

v_call: TRBV27
j_call: TRBJ2-7
cdr3_aa: ASSYQGPSYEQY

v_call: TRBV5-8
j_call: TRBJ2-2
cdr3_aa: ASTLTSGGNTGELF

v_call: TRBV5-1
j_call: TRBJ2-7
cdr3_aa: ASSSQGAYEQY

v_call: TRBV28
j_call: TRBJ2-2
cdr3_aa: ASNPLGDWAGELF

v_call: TRBV7-2
j_call: TRBJ2-2
cdr3_aa: ASSLTGPGELF

v_call: TRBV28
j_call: TRBJ2-1
cdr3_aa: ASRPQGNNEQF

v_call: TRBV5-1
j_call: TRBJ2-1
cdr3_aa: ASSLSGDQHNEQF

v_call: TRBV20-1
j_call: TRBJ1-1
cdr3_aa: SARDGGGGDGSTEAF

v_call: TRBV7-2
j_call: TRBJ2-5
cdr3_aa: ASSLKIDRIQETQY

v_call: TRBV6-1
j_call: TRBJ2-5
cdr3_aa: ASSEMREAQY

v_call: TRBV28
j_call: TRBJ2-2
cdr3_aa: ASSRLAVNTGELF

v_call: TRBV24-1
j_call: TRBJ2-1
cdr3_aa: ATSRGGPSYNEQF

v_call: TRBV20-1
j_call: TRBJ1-6
cdr3_aa: SARREDLRNSPLH

v_call: TRBV4-2
j_call: TRBJ1-4
cdr3_aa: ASRGAGTGNEKLF

v_call: TRBV10-3
j_call: TRBJ2-1
cdr3_aa: AISGAGTSGLYNEQF

v_call: TRBV4-2
j_call: TRBJ2-3
cdr3_aa: ASSQFSGGAYTQY

v_call: TRBV7-3
j_call: TRBJ2-5
cdr3_aa: ASSSEPLAGKETQY

v_call: TRBV11-2
j_call: TRBJ1-3
cdr3_aa: ASSSTRDSGNTIY

v_call: TRBV5-1
j_call: TRBJ1-1
cdr3_aa: ASSSGEKLTEAF

v_call: TRBV20-1
j_call: TRBJ1-2
cdr3_aa: SATEGSGQGLDGYT

v_call: TRBV20-1
j_call: TRBJ1-2
cdr3_aa: SARGEDRDAYGYT

v_call: TRBV3-1
j_call: TRBJ1-1
cdr3_aa: ASSQDRGGTGLNTEAF

v_call: TRBV7-3
j_call: TRBJ2-7
cdr3_aa: ASSLTGTSGMGEQY

v_call: TRBV12-3/TRBV12-4
j_call: TRBJ1-1
cdr3_aa: ASSTFNTEAF

v_call: TRBV20-1
j_call: TRBJ2-3
cdr3_aa: SARAGFYSSTDTQY

v_call: TRBV5-6
j_call: TRBJ2-1
cdr3_aa: ASSLSTRSEQF

v_call: TRBV3-1
j_call: TRBJ1-4
cdr3_aa: ASSQEGGTNEKLF

v_call: TRBV6-2/TRBV6-3
j_call: TRBJ1-2
cdr3_aa: ASSTTGNGYT

v_call: TRBV5-1
j_call: TRBJ1-1
cdr3_aa: ASSLDEGRNTEAF

v_call: TRBV20-1
j_call: TRBJ2-7
cdr3_aa: SAGQGGPYEQY

v_call: TRBV15
j_call: TRBJ2-5
cdr3_aa: AFSPGETQY

v_call: TRBV4-2
j_call: TRBJ1-2
cdr3_aa: ASSRGQADYGYT

v_call: TRBV6-2/TRBV6-3
j_call: TRBJ2-1
cdr3_aa: ASSRFEAEQF

v_call: TRBV28
j_call: TRBJ1-5
cdr3_aa: ASWAGVNQPQH

v_call: TRBV2
j_call: TRBJ2-7
cdr3_aa: ASSEAIRDYEQY

v_call: TRBV2
j_call: TRBJ2-7
cdr3_aa: ASSERPYEQY

v_call: TRBV5-1
j_call: TRBJ2-1
cdr3_aa: ASSLVIRGQGYNEQF